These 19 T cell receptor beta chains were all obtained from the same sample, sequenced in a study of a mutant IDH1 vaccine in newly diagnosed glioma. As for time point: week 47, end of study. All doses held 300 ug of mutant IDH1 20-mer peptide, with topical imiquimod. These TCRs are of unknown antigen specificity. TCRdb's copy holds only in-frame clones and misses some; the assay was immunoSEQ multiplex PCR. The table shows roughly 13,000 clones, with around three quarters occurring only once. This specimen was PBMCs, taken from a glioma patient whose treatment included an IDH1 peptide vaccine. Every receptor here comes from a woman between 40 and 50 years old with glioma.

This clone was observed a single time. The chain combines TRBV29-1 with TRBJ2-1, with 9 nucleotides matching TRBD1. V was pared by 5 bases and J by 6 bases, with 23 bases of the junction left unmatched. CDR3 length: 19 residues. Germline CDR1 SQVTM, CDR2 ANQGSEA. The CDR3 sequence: CSVKGVLWGQGRLGNEQFF. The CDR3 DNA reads TGCAGCGTTAAGGGGGTTCTGTGGGGACAGGGTAGATTGGGCAATGAGCAGTTCTTC.

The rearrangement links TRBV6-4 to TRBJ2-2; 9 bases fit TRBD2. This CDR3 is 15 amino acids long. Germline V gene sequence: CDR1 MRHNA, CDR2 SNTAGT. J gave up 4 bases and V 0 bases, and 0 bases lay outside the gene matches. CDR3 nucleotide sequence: TGTGCCAGCAGTGACTCTAGCGGGAGCACCGGGGAGCTGTTTTTT. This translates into CASSDSSGSTGELFF.

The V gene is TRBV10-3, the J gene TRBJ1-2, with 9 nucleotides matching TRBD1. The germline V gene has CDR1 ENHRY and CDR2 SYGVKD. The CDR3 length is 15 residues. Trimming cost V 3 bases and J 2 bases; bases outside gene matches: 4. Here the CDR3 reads CAISEGQGRNYGYTF. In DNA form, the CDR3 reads TGTGCCATCAGTGAAGGACAGGGGCGAAACTATGGCTACACCTTC.

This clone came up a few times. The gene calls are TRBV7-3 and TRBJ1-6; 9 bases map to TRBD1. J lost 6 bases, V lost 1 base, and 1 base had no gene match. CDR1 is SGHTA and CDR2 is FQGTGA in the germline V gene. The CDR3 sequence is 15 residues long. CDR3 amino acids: CASSLMGQGNSPLHF. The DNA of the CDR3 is TGTGCCAGCAGCTTAATGGGACAGGGTAATTCACCCCTCCACTTT.

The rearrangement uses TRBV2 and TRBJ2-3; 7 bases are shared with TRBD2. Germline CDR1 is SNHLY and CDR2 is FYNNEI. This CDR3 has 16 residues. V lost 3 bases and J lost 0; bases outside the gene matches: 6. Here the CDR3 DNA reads TGTGCCAGCAGTGACAGGACTAGACATAGCACAGATACGCAGTATTTT. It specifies CASSDRTRHSTDTQYF.

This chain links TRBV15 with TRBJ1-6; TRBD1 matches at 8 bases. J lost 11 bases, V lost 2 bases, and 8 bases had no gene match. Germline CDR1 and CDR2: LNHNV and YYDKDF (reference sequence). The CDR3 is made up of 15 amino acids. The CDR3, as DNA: TGTGCCACCAGCAGAAGTAACAGGGGGGAGGCACCCCTCCACTTT. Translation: CATSRSNRGEAPLHF.

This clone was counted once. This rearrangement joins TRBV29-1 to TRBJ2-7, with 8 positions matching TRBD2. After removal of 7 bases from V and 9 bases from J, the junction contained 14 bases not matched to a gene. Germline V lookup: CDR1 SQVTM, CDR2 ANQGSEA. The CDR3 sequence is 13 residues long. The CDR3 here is CSATPGRGIGQYF. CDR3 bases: TGCAGCGCTACCCCCGGGAGGGGCATCGGGCAGTACTTC.

DNA for the CDR3: TGTGCCAGCACCCGACAGGGGGTAGTCAAAAACATTCAGTACTTC. This codes for CASTRQGVVKNIQYF. This chain links TRBV11-2 with TRBJ2-4; TRBD1 matches at 9 bases. The CDR3 runs 15 residues. V lost 7 bases, J lost 3 bases, and 7 bases stayed unmatched. From germline, CDR1 is SGHAT and CDR2 FQNNGV.

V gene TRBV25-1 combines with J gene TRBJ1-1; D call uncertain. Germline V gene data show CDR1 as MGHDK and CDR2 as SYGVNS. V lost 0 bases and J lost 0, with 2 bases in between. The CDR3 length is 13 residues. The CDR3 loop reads CASSEYVNTEAFF. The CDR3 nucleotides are TGTGCCAGCAGTGAATATGTGAACACTGAAGCTTTCTTT.

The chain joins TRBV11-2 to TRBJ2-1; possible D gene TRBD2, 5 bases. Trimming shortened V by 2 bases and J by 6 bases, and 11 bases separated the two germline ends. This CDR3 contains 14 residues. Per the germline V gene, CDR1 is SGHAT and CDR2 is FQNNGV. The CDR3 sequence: CASSLNGVGNEQFF. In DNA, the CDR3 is TGTGCCAGCAGCTTAAACGGGGTTGGCAATGAGCAGTTCTTC.

The DNA of the CDR3 is TGCAGCGTTGGGGGGTGGGAGGGCTACGAGCAGTACTTC. Protein: CSVGGWEGYEQYF. The V call is TRBV29-1, the J call TRBJ2-7; 7 nucleotides match TRBD2. In germline, CDR1 is SQVTM, CDR2 ANQGSEA. Trimming cost V 4 bases and J 3 bases; bases outside gene matches: 6. CDR3 length: 13 amino acids.

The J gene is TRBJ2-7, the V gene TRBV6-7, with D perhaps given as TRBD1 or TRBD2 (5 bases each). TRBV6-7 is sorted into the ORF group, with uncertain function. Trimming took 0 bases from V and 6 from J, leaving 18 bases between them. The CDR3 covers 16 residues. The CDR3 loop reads CASSYSLGRAEVEQYF. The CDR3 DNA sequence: TGTGCCAGCAGTTACTCTCTGGGACGCGCTGAGGTCGAGCAGTACTTC.

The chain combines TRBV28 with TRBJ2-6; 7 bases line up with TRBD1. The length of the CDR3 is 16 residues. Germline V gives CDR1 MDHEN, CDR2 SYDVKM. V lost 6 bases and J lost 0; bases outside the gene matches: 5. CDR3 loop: CASRDRVLSGANVLTF. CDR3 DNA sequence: TGTGCCAGCAGAGACAGGGTTCTCTCTGGGGCCAACGTCCTGACTTTC.

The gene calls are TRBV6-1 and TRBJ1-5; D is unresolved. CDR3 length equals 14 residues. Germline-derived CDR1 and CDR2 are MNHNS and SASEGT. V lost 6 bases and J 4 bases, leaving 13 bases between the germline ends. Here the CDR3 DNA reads TGTGCCAGCAGCTTGGATCTGAGTAATCAGCCCCAGCATTTT. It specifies CASSLDLSNQPQHF.

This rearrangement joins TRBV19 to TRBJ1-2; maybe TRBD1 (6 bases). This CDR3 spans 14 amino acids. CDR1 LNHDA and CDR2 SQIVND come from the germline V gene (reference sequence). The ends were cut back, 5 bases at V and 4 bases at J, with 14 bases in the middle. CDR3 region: CASSAAGAGYGYTF. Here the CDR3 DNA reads TGTGCCAGTAGTGCTGCAGGGGCTGGCTATGGCTACACCTTC.

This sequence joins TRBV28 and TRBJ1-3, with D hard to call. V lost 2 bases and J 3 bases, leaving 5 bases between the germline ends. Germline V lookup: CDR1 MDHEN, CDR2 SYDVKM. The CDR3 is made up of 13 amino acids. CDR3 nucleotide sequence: TGTGCCAGCAGTTTAAGCCGTGGAAACACCATATATTTT. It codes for CASSLSRGNTIYF.

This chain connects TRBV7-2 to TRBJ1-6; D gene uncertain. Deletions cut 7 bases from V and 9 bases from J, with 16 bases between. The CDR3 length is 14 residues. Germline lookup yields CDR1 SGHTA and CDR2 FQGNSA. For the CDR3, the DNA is TGTGCCAGCAAATTCCAGTCTACGAGTTCACCCCTCCACTTT. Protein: CASKFQSTSSPLHF.

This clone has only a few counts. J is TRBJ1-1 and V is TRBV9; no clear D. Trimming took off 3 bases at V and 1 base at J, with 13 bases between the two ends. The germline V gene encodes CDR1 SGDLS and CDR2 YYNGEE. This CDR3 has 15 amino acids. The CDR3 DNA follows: TGTGCCAGCAGCGGAGGTGATCGGCCGAACACTGAAGCTTTCTTT. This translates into CASSGGDRPNTEAFF. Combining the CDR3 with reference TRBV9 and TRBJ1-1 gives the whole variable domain DSGVTQTPKHLITATGQRVTLRCSPRSGDLSVYWYQQSLDQGLQFLIQYYNGEERAKGNILERFSAQQFPDLHSELNLSSLELGDSALYFCASSGGDRPNTEAFFGQGTRLTVV.

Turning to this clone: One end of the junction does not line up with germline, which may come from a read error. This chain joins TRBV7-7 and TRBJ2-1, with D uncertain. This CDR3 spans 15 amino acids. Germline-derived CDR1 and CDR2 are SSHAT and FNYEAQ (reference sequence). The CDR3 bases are TGTGCTAGCAGCTTAGGCGGTGGGGAAGGCGATGAGCAGTTCTTC. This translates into CASSLGGGEGDEQFF.